These 17 T cell receptor beta chains were all obtained from the same sample, sequenced in a study of blood T cell repertoires in COVID-19. Data came from immunoSEQ multiplex PCR; TCRdb stores just in-frame clones and leaves some out. The table has about 240,000 clones, approximately 90% seen once. Sequencing was done on a sample of PBMCs or T cells enriched from blood (not recorded which). The origin of the receptors is a woman aged 25-40 years who had recovered from COVID-19.

The chain uses TRBV19 and TRBJ1-5; 9 bases line up with TRBD1. The CDR3 covers 16 residues. Trimming at V came to 7 bases and at J to 5 bases, leaving 12 bases not matched to a gene. Germline lookup yields CDR1 LNHDA and CDR2 SQIVND (reference sequence). CDR3 bases: TGTGCCAGTACCTTCCGGACAGGGGCTGATTATCAGCCCCAGCATTTT. Translating it yields CASTFRTGADYQPQHF.

The chain recombines TRBV4-2 with TRBJ1-3; 7 bases fit TRBD1. J gave up 2 bases and V 1 base, and 2 bases lay outside the gene matches. CDR1 is LGHNA and CDR2 is YNFKEQ in the germline V gene. The CDR3 contains 15 residues. CDR3 residues: CASSQATGTGNTIYF. The CDR3 nucleotides read TGTGCCAGCAGCCAAGCGACAGGGACTGGAAACACCATATATTTT.

This clone was counted once. The chain employs TRBV28 and TRBJ2-7; D is perhaps TRBD1 (5 bases). CDR1 MDHEN and CDR2 SYDVKM come from the germline V gene. This CDR3 has 18 amino acids. The V end was cut by 6 bases, the J end by 0 bases, with 24 bases between. The CDR3 loop reads CASSLRLLLADSSYEQYF. CDR3 DNA sequence: TGTGCCAGCAGCCTCCGACTCCTCTTAGCAGACAGCTCCTACGAGCAGTACTTC.

The rearrangement uses TRBV6-2 or TRBV6-3 and TRBJ2-7; TRBD1 matches 8 bases. The V and J ends lost 4 bases and 1 base, in that order; junction bases with no gene match: 6. The CDR3 is 15 residues long. CDR1 is MNHEY, CDR2 SVGEGT, per germline. The CDR3 sequence: CASSWTGQPSYEQYF. The DNA for the CDR3 is TGTGCCAGCAGTTGGACAGGGCAGCCTTCCTACGAGCAGTACTTC.

The V and J genes are TRBV28 and TRBJ1-1; D unclear. This CDR3 has 12 amino acids. The ends were cut back, 4 bases at V and 4 bases at J, with 7 bases in the middle. Germline V gene data show CDR1 as MDHEN and CDR2 as SYDVKM. In DNA form, the CDR3 reads TGTGCCAGCAGTTGGAGTGCCACTGAAGCTTTCTTT. Translating it yields CASSWSATEAFF.

This clone appeared a single time. The rearrangement links TRBV15 to TRBJ2-1, with TRBD2 matching 10 bases. The CDR3 runs to 12 residues. Trimming at V came to 4 bases and at J to 15 bases, leaving 6 bases not matched to a gene. Germline CDR1 and CDR2: LNHNV and YYDKDF (reference sequence). The CDR3 DNA reads as TGTGCCACCAGCAAACTAGCGGGGAGGGTGTTCTTC. Its translation is CATSKLAGRVFF.

This sequence joins TRBV30 and TRBJ2-2; 7 bases fit TRBD1. Germline V CDR1 and CDR2: GTSNPN, SVGIG (reference sequence). V trimming: 2 bases; J trimming: 6 bases; junction bases outside the gene matches: 3. This CDR3 region has 13 residues. The CDR3, as DNA: TGTGCCTGGAGTAGACAGGGTCCCGGGGAGCTGTTTTTT. This translates into CAWSRQGPGELFF.

This clone was detected only once. This chain uses TRBV27 with TRBJ1-5, with TRBD1 matching 7 bases. Germline assignment: CDR1 MNHEY and CDR2 SMNVEV (reference sequence). The junction had 9 bases not matched to a gene; V was cut back by 5 bases and J by 5 bases. The CDR3 has 15 amino acids. Here the CDR3 reads CASSHGTVRDQPQHF. CDR3 coding DNA: TGTGCCAGCAGTCACGGGACAGTCCGCGATCAGCCCCAGCATTTT.

This rearrangement joins TRBV5-4 to TRBJ1-2, with a tentative D call TRBD1 (5 bases). V shed 1 base and J shed 0 bases, with 10 bases lying between them. CDR1 SGHNT and CDR2 YYREEE come from the germline V gene (reference sequence). The CDR3 consists of 15 residues. CDR3 loop: CASSLMTVTNYGYTF. The CDR3 DNA reads as TGTGCCAGCAGCTTGATGACAGTGACTAACTATGGCTACACCTTC. Filled out from reference TRBV5-4 and TRBJ1-2, the complete variable domain reads ETGVTQSPTHLIKTRGQQVTLRCSSQSGHNTVSWYQQALGQGPQFIFQYYREEENGRGNFPPRFSGLQFPNYSSELNVNALELDDSALYLCASSLMTVTNYGYTFGSGTRLTVV.

The chain recombines TRBV28 with TRBJ2-1; TRBD2 matches 10 bases. CDR1 is MDHEN and CDR2 is SYDVKM in the germline V gene. The trim removed 2 bases at V and 3 bases at J, leaving 1 base unmatched. The CDR3 spans 15 residues. The CDR3 protein is CASSLVAGGYNEQFF. The CDR3 DNA follows: TGTGCCAGCAGTTTAGTAGCGGGAGGCTACAATGAGCAGTTCTTC. Filled out from reference TRBV28 and TRBJ2-1, the complete variable domain reads DVKVTQSSRYLVKRTGEKVFLECVQDMDHENMFWYRQDPGLGLRLIYFSYDVKMKEKGDIPEGYSVSREKKERFSLILESASTNQTSMYLCASSLVAGGYNEQFFGPGTRLTVL.

This sequence joins TRBV7-3 and TRBJ2-1, with TRBD2 matching 11 bases. Trimming cost V 4 bases and J 5 bases; bases outside gene matches: 4. The germline V gene encodes CDR1 SGHTA and CDR2 FQGTGA. The CDR3 has 15 residues. The chain's CDR3 is CASSSGLADHNEQFF. DNA for the CDR3: TGTGCCAGCAGCTCGGGACTAGCGGACCACAATGAGCAGTTCTTC.

This rearrangement joins TRBV6-4 to TRBJ1-2, with D possibly matching TRBD1 (5 bases). The CDR3 loop spans 11 amino acids. Trimming took 6 bases from V and 8 from J, leaving 10 bases between them. Per the germline V gene, CDR1 is MRHNA and CDR2 is SNTAGT. CDR3: CASRGVRGYTF. The CDR3 DNA sequence: TGTGCCAGCAGAGGGGTTCGAGGCTACACCTTC.

The chain is built from TRBV4-2 and TRBJ2-4, with 7 bases aligning to TRBD1. Germline V gene lookup returns CDR1 LGHNA and CDR2 YNFKEQ. V lost 0 bases and J lost 2; bases outside the gene matches: 10. The CDR3 has 18 residues. The CDR3 sequence: CASSQDRQQGTTKNIQYF. CDR3 bases: TGTGCCAGCAGCCAAGATCGACAACAGGGGACGACCAAAAACATTCAGTACTTC.

The chain has TRBV5-1 and TRBJ2-2, with TRBD2 identical over 16 bases. Germline values: CDR1 SGHRS, CDR2 YFSETQ. CDR3 length equals 17 residues. V shed 4 bases, J shed 8 bases, and the junction held 8 bases outside the gene matches. Written as DNA, the CDR3 is TGCGCCAGCAGCGGGACTAGCGGGAGGGGGCGAACAGGGGAGCTGTTTTTT. Its translation is CASSGTSGRGRTGELFF.

The rearrangement joins TRBV6-5 to TRBJ2-7; TRBD1 is a possible D gene (6 bases). Germline assignment: CDR1 MNHEY and CDR2 SVGAGI. V lost 6 bases, J lost 6 bases, and 21 bases lay in between. CDR3 length: 15 residues. The CDR3 spells CASSPGNRASSEQYF. The CDR3 nucleotides are TGTGCCAGCAGCCCCGGGAACAGGGCATCTAGCGAGCAGTACTTC.

J is TRBJ1-4 and V is TRBV6-5; maybe TRBD1 (5 bases). The CDR3 has 15 residues. Germline lookup yields CDR1 MNHEY and CDR2 SVGAGI. V was pared by 6 bases and J by 12 bases, with 23 bases between. The CDR3 protein is CASRHYMGGMGELFF. The CDR3 coding sequence is TGTGCCAGCAGGCACTACATGGGCGGGATGGGGGAACTGTTTTTT.

This clone turned up a few times. The chain joins TRBV11-2 to TRBJ2-1; 8 bases line up with TRBD2. The V gene end was trimmed by 2 bases and the J gene end by 5 bases; junction bases not matched to a gene: 8. The CDR3 has 16 residues. Looked up from germline, CDR1 is SGHAT and CDR2 is FQNNGV. In DNA, the CDR3 is TGTGCCAGCAGCTTACGGGGTAGCGGGACCCACAATGAGCAGTTCTTC. This encodes CASSLRGSGTHNEQFF.